A single T cell receptor (beta chain) is shown here with its context. Its antigen target is currently unknown. No much larger clone exists at a distance of one base, and base qualities are not known. This record belongs to a study of STAT5B mutations in CD4+ large granular lymphocyte leukemia (dated by TCRdb to between 2021 and 2023). General notes on the study: Among the healthy controls, the CDR3 'QG' motif was associated with a particular HLA allele. Flow cytometry performed on FACSCanto II or FACSVerse showed that the purified fractions had more than 95% purity among lymphocytes. The TCRbeta repertoires of CD4+ T-cell large granular lymphocyte leukemia patients were compared with the TCRbeta repertoires of healthy blood donors. Broad study findings and their caveats: Main leukemic clonotypes were private to each patient, although 20% to 30% appeared at low frequency in other patients' non-leukemic repertoires. The data were not HLA-matched, and the relatively small sample size could explain the higher clonality seen in CD4+ compared with CD8+ T-LGLL. Enrichment of TRBV06-family usage was observed among the top patient clones (8/27) relative to healthy controls (2/35). Greater clonality appeared to be present in CD4-sorted patient repertoires than in healthy CD4+ repertoires, and the difference was retained after the putative leukemic clones were removed.

The healthy control group was made up of approximately 40 blood donors, and the Finnish Red Cross blood service supplied their buffy coats. All TCR-sequenced material derived from peripheral blood: patient blood samples and healthy donor buffy coats. Peripheral blood mononuclear cells were isolated by Ficoll-Hypaque gradient centrifugation. CD4+ cells were purified magnetically from the buffy coats of healthy controls. The Gentra Puregene Cell and Tissue kit was used for genomic DNA extraction, and quantification was performed on a Qubit 2.0 fluorometer. TCRbeta rearrangements were sequenced from genomic DNA using the immunoSEQ assay at survey resolution. In the original analysis: A lowest detectable productive clonotype frequency of 2.59 x 10-5 was observed in the TCR sequencing data. Only productive TCRbeta rearrangements, meaning sequences that were complete and in-frame, were kept for the analyses. Simpson clonality, calculated in the immunoSEQ Analyzer version 3.0, was used as the measure of sample clonality. Clones were binned by frequency as very rare, small, medium, large (1-20%) or hyperexpanded (>20%). Generation probabilities were estimated with OLGA 1.2.3, V-gene circos plots were generated with VDJtools, specificities were searched for in VDJdb, and CDR3 motifs were identified with GLIPH. TCRdb took over this immuneACCESS table, retaining in-frame rearrangements with V and J assigned. Such tables are incomplete; in checked studies, under half of the missing clones stem from an unresolved V gene, and the remainder is unexplained. V, J and clone size reflect that table, while D and trimming were determined from the DNA. The sample includes over 30,000 clones, with 76% observed a single time. The ten largest clones take up approximately 6.4% of the sample.

The CDR3 runs 12 residues from the cysteine to the phenylalanine. Just the 36-base CDR3 DNA is kept, in frame starting at base 1. This sequence uses TRBV21-1 and TRBJ2-5; the D call TRBD2 from the table was never checked on the DNA. TRBV21-1 is assigned pseudogene status. Sequencing input: CD4+ T cells from blood buffy coats. The sequence was collected from a human donor in good health. The nucleotide sequence reads TGTGCCAGCAGCAAGGAGAAAGAGACCCAGTACTTC. It codes for CASSKEKETQYF.